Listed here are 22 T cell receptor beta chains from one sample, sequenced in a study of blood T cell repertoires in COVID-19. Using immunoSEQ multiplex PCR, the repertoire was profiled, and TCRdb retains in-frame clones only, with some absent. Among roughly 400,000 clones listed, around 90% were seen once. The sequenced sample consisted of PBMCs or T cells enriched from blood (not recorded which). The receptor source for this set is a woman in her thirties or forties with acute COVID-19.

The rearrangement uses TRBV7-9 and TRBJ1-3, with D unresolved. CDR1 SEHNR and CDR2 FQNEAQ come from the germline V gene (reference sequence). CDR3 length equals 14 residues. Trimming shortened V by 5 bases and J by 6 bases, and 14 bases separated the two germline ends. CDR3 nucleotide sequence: TGTGCCAGCAGCGGAGTGGGAGGTAAAAACACCATATATTTT. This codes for CASSGVGGKNTIYF.

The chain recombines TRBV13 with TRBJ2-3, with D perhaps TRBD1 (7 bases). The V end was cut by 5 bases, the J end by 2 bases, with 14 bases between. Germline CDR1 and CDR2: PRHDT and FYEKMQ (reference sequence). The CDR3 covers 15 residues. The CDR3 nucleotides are TGTGCCAGCAGCCAGGGGGGTCCCTACACAGATACGCAGTATTTT. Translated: CASSQGGPYTDTQYF.

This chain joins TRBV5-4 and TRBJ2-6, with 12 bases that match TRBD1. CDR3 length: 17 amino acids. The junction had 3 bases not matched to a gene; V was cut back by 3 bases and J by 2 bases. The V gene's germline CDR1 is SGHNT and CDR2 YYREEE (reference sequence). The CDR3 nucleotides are TGTGCCAGCAGCTCGGGACAGGGGGCGCCTGGGGCCAACGTCCTGACTTTC. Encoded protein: CASSSGQGAPGANVLTF.

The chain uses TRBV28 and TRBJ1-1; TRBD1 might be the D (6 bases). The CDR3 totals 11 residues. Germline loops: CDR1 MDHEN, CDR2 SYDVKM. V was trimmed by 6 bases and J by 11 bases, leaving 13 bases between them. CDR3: CASRLQGNAFF. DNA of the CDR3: TGTGCCAGCAGACTACAGGGTAACGCTTTCTTT.

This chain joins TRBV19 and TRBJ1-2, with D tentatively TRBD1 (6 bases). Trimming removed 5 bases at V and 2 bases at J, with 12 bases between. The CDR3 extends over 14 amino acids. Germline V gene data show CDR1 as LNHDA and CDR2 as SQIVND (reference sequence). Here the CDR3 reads CASSLGGLNYGYTF. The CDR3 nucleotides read TGTGCCAGTAGTTTGGGGGGGCTGAACTATGGCTACACCTTC.

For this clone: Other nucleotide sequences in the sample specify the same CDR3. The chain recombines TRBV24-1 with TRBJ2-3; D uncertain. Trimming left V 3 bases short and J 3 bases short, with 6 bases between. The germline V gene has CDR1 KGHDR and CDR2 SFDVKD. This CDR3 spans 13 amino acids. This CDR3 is CATSDPGTDTQYF. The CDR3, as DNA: TGTGCCACCAGTGATCCCGGTACAGATACGCAGTATTTT.

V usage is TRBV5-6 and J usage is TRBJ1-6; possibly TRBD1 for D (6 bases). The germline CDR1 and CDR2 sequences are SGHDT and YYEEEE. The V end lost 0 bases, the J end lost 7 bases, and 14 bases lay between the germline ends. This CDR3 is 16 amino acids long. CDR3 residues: CASSLGRGRGNSPLHF. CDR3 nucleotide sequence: TGTGCCAGCAGCTTGGGAAGGGGGAGAGGGAATTCACCCCTCCACTTT.

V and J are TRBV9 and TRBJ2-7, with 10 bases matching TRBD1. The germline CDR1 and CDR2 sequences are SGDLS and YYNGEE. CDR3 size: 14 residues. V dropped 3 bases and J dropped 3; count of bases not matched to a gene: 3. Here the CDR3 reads CASSEGDRGYEQYF. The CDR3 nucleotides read TGTGCCAGCAGCGAGGGGGACAGGGGCTACGAGCAGTACTTC. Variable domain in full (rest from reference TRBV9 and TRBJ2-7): DSGVTQTPKHLITATGQRVTLRCSPRSGDLSVYWYQQSLDQGLQFLIQYYNGEERAKGNILERFSAQQFPDLHSELNLSSLELGDSALYFCASSEGDRGYEQYFGPGTRLTVT.

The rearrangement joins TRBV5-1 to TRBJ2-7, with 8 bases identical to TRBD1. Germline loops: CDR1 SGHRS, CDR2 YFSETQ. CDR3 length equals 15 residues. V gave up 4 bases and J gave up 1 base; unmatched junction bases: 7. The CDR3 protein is CASSITRTGSYEQYF. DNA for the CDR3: TGCGCCAGCAGCATAACAAGGACAGGGTCCTACGAGCAGTACTTC.

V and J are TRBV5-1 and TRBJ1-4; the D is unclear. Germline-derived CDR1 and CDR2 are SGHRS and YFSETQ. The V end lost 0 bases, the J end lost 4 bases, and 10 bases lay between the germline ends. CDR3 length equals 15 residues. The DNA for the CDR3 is TGCGCCAGCAGCTTGGCGATCGGGGATAATGAAAAACTGTTTTTT. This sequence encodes CASSLAIGDNEKLFF. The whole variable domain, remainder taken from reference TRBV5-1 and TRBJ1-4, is KAGVTQTPRYLIKTRGQQVTLSCSPISGHRSVSWYQQTPGQGLQFLFEYFSETQRNKGNFPGRFSGRQFSNSRSEMNVSTLELGDSALYLCASSLAIGDNEKLFFGSGTQLSVL.

In DNA form, the CDR3 reads TGTGCCAGCAGTCCGACCCAGGGGGGCGCGAGGGGTGAGCAGTTCTTC. This translates into CASSPTQGGARGEQFF. The genes are TRBV2 and TRBJ2-1, with TRBD1 as a possible D gene (7 bases). CDR3 length equals 16 residues. The V end lost 5 bases, the J end lost 9 bases, and 23 bases lay between the germline ends. Germline lookup yields CDR1 SNHLY and CDR2 FYNNEI. The full variable domain, its missing parts supplied by reference TRBV2 and TRBJ2-1, is EPEVTQTPSHQVTQMGQEVILRCVPISNHLYFYWYRQILGQKVEFLVSFYNNEISEKSEIFDDQFSVERPDGSNFTLKIRSTKLEDSAMYFCASSPTQGGARGEQFFGPGTRLTVL.

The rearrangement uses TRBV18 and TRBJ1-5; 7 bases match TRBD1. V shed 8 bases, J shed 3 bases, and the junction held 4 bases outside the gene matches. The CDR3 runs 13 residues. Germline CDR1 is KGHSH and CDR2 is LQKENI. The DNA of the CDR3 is TGTGCCAGCAGAGGACAGGACAATCAGCCCCAGCATTTT. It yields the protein CASRGQDNQPQHF.

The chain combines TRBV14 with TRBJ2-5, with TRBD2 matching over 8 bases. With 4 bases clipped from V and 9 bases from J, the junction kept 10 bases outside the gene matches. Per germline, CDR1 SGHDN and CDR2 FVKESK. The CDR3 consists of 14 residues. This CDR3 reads CASSLGTRFGPQYF. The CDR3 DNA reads TGTGCCAGCAGCCTAGGGACTAGGTTCGGGCCCCAGTACTTC.

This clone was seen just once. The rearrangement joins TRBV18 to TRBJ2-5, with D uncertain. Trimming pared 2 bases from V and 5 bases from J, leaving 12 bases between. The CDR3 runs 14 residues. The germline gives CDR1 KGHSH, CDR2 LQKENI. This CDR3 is CASSPYSPSETQYF. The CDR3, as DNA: TGTGCCAGCTCACCATATTCACCAAGCGAGACCCAGTACTTC.

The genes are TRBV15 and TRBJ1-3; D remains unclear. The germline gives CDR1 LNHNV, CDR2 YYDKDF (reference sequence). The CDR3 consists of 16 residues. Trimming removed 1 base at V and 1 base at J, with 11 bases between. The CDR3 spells CATSRGGFRSGNTIYF. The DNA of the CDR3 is TGTGCCACCAGCAGAGGAGGGTTTCGTTCTGGAAACACCATATATTTT.

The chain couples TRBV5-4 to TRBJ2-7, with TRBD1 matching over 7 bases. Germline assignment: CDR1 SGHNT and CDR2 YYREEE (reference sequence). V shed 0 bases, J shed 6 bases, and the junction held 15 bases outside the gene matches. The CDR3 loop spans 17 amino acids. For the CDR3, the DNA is TGTGCCAGCAGCTTGGGGGCCGGACAGGTCCCTCCCGGCGAGCAGTACTTC. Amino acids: CASSLGAGQVPPGEQYF.

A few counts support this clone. CDR3: CASSYQAGGPGETQYF. In nucleotides, the CDR3 is TGTGCCAGCAGCTACCAAGCGGGGGGGCCGGGAGAGACCCAGTACTTC. J is TRBJ2-5 and V is TRBV7-2; the match to TRBD2 covers 10 bases. Germline CDR1 SGHTA, CDR2 FQGNSA. The CDR3 extends over 16 amino acids. The V and J ends lost 4 bases and 4 bases, in that order; junction bases with no gene match: 9.

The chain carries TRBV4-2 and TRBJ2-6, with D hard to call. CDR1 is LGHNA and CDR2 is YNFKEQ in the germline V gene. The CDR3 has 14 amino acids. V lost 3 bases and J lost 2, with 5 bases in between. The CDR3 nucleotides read TGTGCCAGCAGCCATCCGGCTGGGGCCAACGTCCTGACTTTC. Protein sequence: CASSHPAGANVLTF.

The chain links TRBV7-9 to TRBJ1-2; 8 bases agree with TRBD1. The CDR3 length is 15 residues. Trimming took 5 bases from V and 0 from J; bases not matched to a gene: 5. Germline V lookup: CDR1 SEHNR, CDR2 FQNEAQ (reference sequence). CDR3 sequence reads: CASSGQGLTNYGYTF. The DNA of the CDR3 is TGTGCCAGCAGCGGACAGGGTCTAACTAACTATGGCTACACCTTC.

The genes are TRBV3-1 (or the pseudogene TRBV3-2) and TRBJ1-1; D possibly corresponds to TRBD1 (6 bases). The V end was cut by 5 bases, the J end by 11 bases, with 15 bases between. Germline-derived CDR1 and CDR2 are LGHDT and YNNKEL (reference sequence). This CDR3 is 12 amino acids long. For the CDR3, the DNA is TGTGCCAGCAGCTTATTCACAGGGATGGCTTTCTTT. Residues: CASSLFTGMAFF.

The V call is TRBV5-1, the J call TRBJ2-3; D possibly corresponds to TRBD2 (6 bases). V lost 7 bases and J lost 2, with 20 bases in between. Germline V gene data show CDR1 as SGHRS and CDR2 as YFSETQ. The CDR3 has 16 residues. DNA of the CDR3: TGCGCCAGCGGAAGCCTATATGGACTAAACACAGATACGCAGTATTTT. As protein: CASGSLYGLNTDTQYF.

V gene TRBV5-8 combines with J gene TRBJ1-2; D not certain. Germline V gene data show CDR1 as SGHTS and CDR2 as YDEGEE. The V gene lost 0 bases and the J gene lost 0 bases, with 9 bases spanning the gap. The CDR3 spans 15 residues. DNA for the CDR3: TGTGCCAGCAGCTTGGTTTTAGAAACTAACTATGGCTACACCTTC. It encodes CASSLVLETNYGYTF.